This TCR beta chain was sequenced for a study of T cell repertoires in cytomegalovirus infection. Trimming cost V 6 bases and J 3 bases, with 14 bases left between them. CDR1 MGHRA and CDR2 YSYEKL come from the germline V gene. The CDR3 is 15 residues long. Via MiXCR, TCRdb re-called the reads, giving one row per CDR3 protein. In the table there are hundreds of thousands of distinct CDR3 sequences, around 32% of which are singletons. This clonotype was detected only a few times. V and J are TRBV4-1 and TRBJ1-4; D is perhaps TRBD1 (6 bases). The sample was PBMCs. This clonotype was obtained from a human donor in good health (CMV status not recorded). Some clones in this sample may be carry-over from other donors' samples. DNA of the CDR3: TGCGCCAGCAGGAAAACCCACAGGGCTAATGAAAAACTGTTTTTT. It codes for CASRKTHRANEKLFF.